Given below is one TCR beta chain in context. TCRdb used MiXCR to reprocess the RT-PCR reads, holding one entry per CDR3 protein. The sample consists of 84,000 or so distinct CDR3 sequences, around 48% of them appearing once. The sample is drawn from a study of patients and donors after allogeneic stem cell transplantation. Germline lookup yields CDR1 LGHNA and CDR2 YNFKEQ. CDR3 size: 14 residues. V was clipped by 4 bases and J by 7 bases; unmatched bases: 3. The TCR comes from a human donor who was either an allogeneic HSCT recipient or a stem cell or donor lymphocyte infusion donor (not recorded which). It is not recorded whose cells these are; they may come from a transplant donor. The sample was blood, either unsorted or a sorted T cell fraction (not recorded which). The chain carries TRBV4-2 and TRBJ2-1; 11 bases fit TRBD2. The CDR3 reads CASSLLAGGNEQFF. The CDR3 bases are TGTGCCAGCAGCCTTCTAGCGGGAGGTAATGAGCAGTTCTTC.